This T cell receptor (beta chain) was recorded in a study of blood T cells in healthy people across ages (dated by TCRdb to the mid-2010s). About the investigation overall: In model experiments, template switching captured roughly one uniquely barcoded TCR beta cDNA molecule for every two T cells. Using deep sequencing normalized with unique cDNA molecular identifiers, the study measured how TCR beta repertoire diversity changes with age. The donors were split into four age groups: young (average 16 years), middle-aged (nearly 40), aged (more than 55) and long-lived (roughly 80). To avoid experimental bias, donors of different ages were randomly spread across the sequencing lanes. Two additional independent replicas of 1 million unique cDNA reads from the same blood draw were analyzed for two donors (one aged 18 to 30 and one aged 80 or older).

This clonotype has more than one count but fewer than ten. Its binding antigen is unknown. The record has no base qualities; no much larger clone is one base away. Counted from cysteine to phenylalanine, this CDR3 has 18 amino acids. The DNA shown is the 54-base CDR3, in frame from base 1. Trimming accounts for 2 bases at V and 1 base at J, while the number of junction bases matched to no gene is 11. For CDR1 and CDR2, the germline V gene lists SGHRS and YFSETQ. The method behind the library was 5' RACE. This sample was sequenced with an Illumina HiSeq 2500. A second PCR of 7 to 11 cycles was performed with a sample-barcoded 5' primer and a J-beta primer mix. A template-switch 5' adaptor carrying 12 random nucleotides introduced a unique molecular identifier onto each TCR beta cDNA molecule. Each sample yielded at least 3 million CDR3-containing paired-end reads. First-strand cDNA synthesis was performed from all RNA using the Mint cDNA synthesis kit, with priming by a TRBC-specific oligonucleotide. All cDNA was treated with uracil-DNA glycosylase and then went through a first 18-cycle PCR with the universal primers M1SS and BC2_uni_R. The paper's processing steps were these. Each sample was normalized by randomly selecting 1 million high-quality reads, each carrying a distinct molecular identifier. Reads with shared molecular identifiers were discarded instead of being binned into consensus sequences. CDR3 identification, clonotype clustering and error correction used MiTCR with a Q25 quality threshold and the strictest error-elimination algorithm. A nonparametric unseen species model with Euler transformation was used to estimate a lower bound on total TCR beta diversity. The public reads were quality trimmed at Q25 with fastp and then assembled into clones with MiXCR by TCRdb, keeping productive beta chains. Under each unique CDR3 protein, matching rows form one entry showing the most common genes and DNA. The V and J calls shown here were made by TCRdb, not taken from the authors' results. In all, the sample holds roughly 2 million distinct CDR3 sequences, and about 49% of those were seen once. About 2.1% of the sample is held by the ten biggest clonotypes.

Beyond this particular receptor, the publication reports: Estimates of total diversity based on one million sequenced T cells were considered lower bounds and underestimates. Conclusive comparison of naive and antigen-experienced compartments was prevented by the profiling of bulk unsorted PBMCs. The long-lived group showed more naive CD4+ T cells, fewer expanded clones and increased TCR diversity than the aged group, suggesting age selection. Donor CMV infection status was unknown, potentially confounding age-related changes in expanded clonotypes. Observed TCR beta diversity per million T cells fell roughly linearly with age, and a significant reduction was already apparent by age around 40. Observed TCR beta diversity correlated strongly with the percentage of naive T cells measured by flow cytometry.

Donors were a few dozen systemically healthy Caucasian individuals from Russia aged roughly 6 to 95 years. Each donor gave ten milliliters of peripheral blood, drawn into EDTA-treated Vacutainer tubes. Ficoll-Paque density-gradient centrifugation was used to isolate PBMCs, with at least 6.5 million per sample. Trizol reagent was used to extract total RNA from PBMCs, with at least 6 micrograms per sample. For every donor, flow cytometry on a PBMC aliquot measured the percentage of naive CD45RAhigh/CD27high T cells. This TCR was recovered from a woman aged 40 to 50 in good health. The sequence is built from TRBV5-1 and TRBJ2-3; 9 junctional bases match TRBD2. Sequencing was done on a sample of blood. The sequence in DNA is TGCGCCAGCAGCTTTAGTTCGGAGGGACTAGCCCGCACAGATACGCAGTATTTT. Protein translation: CASSFSSEGLARTDTQYF.